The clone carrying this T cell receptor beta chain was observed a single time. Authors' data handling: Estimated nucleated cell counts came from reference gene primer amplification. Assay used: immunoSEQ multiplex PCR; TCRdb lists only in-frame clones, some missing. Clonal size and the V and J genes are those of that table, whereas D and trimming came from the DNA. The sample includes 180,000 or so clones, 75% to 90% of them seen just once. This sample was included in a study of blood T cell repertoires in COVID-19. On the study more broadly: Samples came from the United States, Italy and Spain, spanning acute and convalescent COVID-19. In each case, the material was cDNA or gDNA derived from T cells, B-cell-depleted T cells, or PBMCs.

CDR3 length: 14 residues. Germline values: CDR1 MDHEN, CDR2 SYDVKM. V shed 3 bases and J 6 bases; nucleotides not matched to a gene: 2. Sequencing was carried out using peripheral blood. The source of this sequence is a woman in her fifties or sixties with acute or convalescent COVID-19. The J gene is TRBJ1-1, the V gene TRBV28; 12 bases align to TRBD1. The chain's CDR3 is CASSLGQGAAEAFF. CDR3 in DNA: TGTGCCAGCAGTTTGGGACAGGGGGCGGCTGAAGCTTTCTTT.